Below, 3 T cell receptor beta chains from the same sample are listed, as sequenced in a study of OX40 agonist ivuxolimab in advanced cancers. Clones were read by immunoSEQ multiplex PCR, and TCRdb kept only the in-frame ones, dropping some. The top ten clones hold roughly 34% of a sample with some 17,000 clones, about 87% of them seen once. The material sequenced was CD4+ or CD8+ T cells sorted from blood, taken in a trial of the OX40 agonist ivuxolimab. The receptors originated from an adult with an advanced solid tumor such as melanoma, head and neck, liver or kidney cancer.

The chain joins TRBV29-1 to TRBJ2-1; TRBD2 aligns across 9 bases. The CDR3 is 13 residues long. Germline-derived CDR1 and CDR2 are SQVTM and ANQGSEA. J lost 8 bases, V lost 2 bases, and 4 bases had no gene match. CDR3: CSVEQAGGHEQFF. The CDR3 coding sequence is TGCAGCGTTGAACAAGCGGGAGGTCATGAGCAGTTCTTC.

The chain uses TRBV27 and TRBJ1-2; TRBD1 matches at 9 bases. The CDR3 spans 15 residues. V gave up 3 bases and J gave up 8 bases; unmatched junction bases: 10. Germline values: CDR1 MNHEY, CDR2 SMNVEV (reference sequence). The DNA of the CDR3 is TGTGCCAGCAGTTTGGACAGGGGAGGTGACGCCGGCTACACCTTC. As protein: CASSLDRGGDAGYTF.

The gene calls are TRBV7-8 and TRBJ2-1, with unresolved D. Germline assignment: CDR1 SGHVS and CDR2 FQNEAQ. V lost 4 bases to trimming and J lost 7 bases, with 8 bases between them. This CDR3 is built from 12 residues. The CDR3 bases are TGTGCCAGCAGCTCCCCCGCAAATGAGCAGTTCTTC. It yields the protein CASSSPANEQFF.